This passage covers 29 T cell receptor beta chains from one sample sequenced in a study of blood T cell repertoires in COVID-19. The protocol was immunoSEQ multiplex PCR, while the TCRdb copy is restricted to in-frame clones and leaves out a portion. The repertoire holds some 260,000 clones, with 88% as singletons. Sequenced sample: peripheral blood. These receptors originate from a human donor in a cohort sampled during active COVID-19.

J is TRBJ1-1 and V is TRBV7-2, with 8 bases fitting TRBD1. The CDR3 covers 14 residues. Looked up from germline, CDR1 is SGHTA and CDR2 is FQGNSA. J gave up 8 bases and V 4 bases, and 9 bases lay outside the gene matches. The CDR3 sequence: CASSSLTGAAEAFF. In nucleotides, the CDR3 is TGTGCCAGCAGCTCCCTGACAGGGGCGGCCGAAGCTTTCTTT.

The rearrangement joins TRBV7-9 to TRBJ2-7; possibly TRBD1 for D (5 bases). CDR1 is SEHNR and CDR2 is FQNEAQ in the germline V gene (reference sequence). The CDR3 is 13 amino acids. Between the trimmed V and J ends, which lost 7 bases and 3 bases, there was a span of 13 bases. CDR3 protein: CASTPWGGYEQYF. CDR3 bases: TGTGCCAGCACCCCATGGGGCGGCTACGAGCAGTACTTC.

The V gene is TRBV4-1, the J gene TRBJ2-7; no reliable D call. CDR1 and CDR2 from the germline V gene are MGHRA and YSYEKL. Trimming took 2 bases from V and 0 from J, leaving 14 bases between them. The CDR3 covers 16 residues. The CDR3 sequence is CASSQRNSFSSYEQYF. The CDR3 DNA follows: TGCGCCAGCAGCCAACGGAACAGCTTTAGCTCCTACGAGCAGTACTTC.

This chain joins TRBV28 and TRBJ1-4; D perhaps matches TRBD1 (5 bases). Trimming removed 3 bases from V and 4 bases from J, with 18 bases in between. This CDR3 has 17 residues. Germline loops: CDR1 MDHEN, CDR2 SYDVKM. The CDR3, as DNA: TGTGCCAGCAGTTTGCTAGGGACTGCCGGATTTAATGAAAAACTGTTTTTT. Its translation: CASSLLGTAGFNEKLFF.

The CDR3 loop reads CAWTRGPYYGYTF. DNA for the CDR3: TGTGCCTGGACAAGGGGGCCTTACTATGGCTACACCTTC. This rearrangement joins TRBV30 to TRBJ1-2; 7 bases map to TRBD1. In germline, CDR1 is GTSNPN, CDR2 SVGIG (reference sequence). The CDR3 consists of 13 residues. Trimming took 4 bases from V and 3 from J; bases not matched to a gene: 5.

V usage is TRBV30 and J usage is TRBJ2-1; no clear D. This CDR3 is 14 amino acids long. V was clipped by 4 bases and J by 7 bases, with 17 bases between them. The germline V gene encodes CDR1 GTSNPN and CDR2 SVGIG (reference sequence). CDR3 residues: CAWKYTPVSNEQFF. In nucleotides, the CDR3 is TGTGCCTGGAAGTACACGCCCGTCTCTAATGAGCAGTTCTTC.

The V call is TRBV6-5, the J call TRBJ2-7; possibly TRBD2 for D (5 bases). Germline V lookup: CDR1 MNHEY, CDR2 SVGAGI. V shed 6 bases and J shed 4 bases, with 13 bases lying between them. The CDR3 is 13 residues long. CDR3 amino acids: CASRPGSPYEQYF. The CDR3 DNA is TGTGCCAGCAGGCCGGGAAGCCCTTACGAGCAGTACTTC.

CDR3 DNA: TGTGCCAGCTACAGGGATTTGAACACTGAAGCTTTCTTT. Its protein product is CASYRDLNTEAFF. This chain connects TRBV18 to TRBJ1-1, with D possibly TRBD1 on 6 matching bases. This CDR3 region has 13 residues. Between the trimmed V and J ends, which lost 7 bases and 0 bases, there was a span of 9 bases. Germline V gene data show CDR1 as KGHSH and CDR2 as LQKENI.

In this sample, this clone turned up a few times. The V call is TRBV19, the J call TRBJ1-2; perhaps TRBD1 as D (6 bases). The V gene lost 6 bases and the J gene lost 3 bases, with 14 bases spanning the gap. Germline values: CDR1 LNHDA, CDR2 SQIVND (reference sequence). CDR3 size: 14 residues. In DNA form, the CDR3 reads TGTGCCAGTAGACCTCACAGGGTGGACTATGGCTACACCTTC. Encoded protein: CASRPHRVDYGYTF.

This chain joins TRBV23-1 and TRBJ1-6; 8 nucleotides agree with TRBD1. TRBV23-1 is annotated as an ORF whose role is uncertain. The V and J ends lost 7 bases and 8 bases, in that order; junction bases with no gene match: 22. The CDR3 is 19 amino acids. The CDR3 DNA reads as TGCGCCAGCACGAACCCGGGACAGGTACCCCCATACCTCTATTCACCCCTCCACTTT. Protein product: CASTNPGQVPPYLYSPLHF.

The chain is built from TRBV7-9 and TRBJ1-4; D gene uncertain. Trimming took off 3 bases at V and 8 bases at J, with 7 bases between the two ends. Germline V gene data show CDR1 as SEHNR and CDR2 as FQNEAQ (reference sequence). The CDR3 consists of 12 residues. CDR3 protein: CASSFIGEKLFF. The CDR3 DNA reads TGTGCCAGCAGCTTCATCGGGGAAAAACTGTTTTTT.

The chain employs TRBV30 and TRBJ2-7; D is undetermined. This CDR3 region has 11 residues. Germline lookup yields CDR1 GTSNPN and CDR2 SVGIG (reference sequence). Trimming stripped 4 bases from V and 2 bases from J, with 6 bases between. This CDR3 reads CAWTTTYEQYF. CDR3 DNA sequence: TGTGCCTGGACGACAACCTACGAGCAGTACTTC.

This chain connects TRBV18 to TRBJ2-3; a weak D match, TRBD1 (6 bases). The length of the CDR3 is 13 residues. Germline V gene data show CDR1 as KGHSH and CDR2 as LQKENI. The V end was cut by 3 bases, the J end by 5 bases, with 9 bases between. CDR3 sequence (DNA): TGTGCCAGCTCACCGGGGGCCGTAGATACGCAGTATTTT. It encodes CASSPGAVDTQYF.

This clone was counted a few times. This chain joins TRBV28 and TRBJ2-7; 7 nucleotides line up with TRBD1. The CDR3 extends over 13 amino acids. Trimming removed 8 bases from V and 2 bases from J; junction bases left unmatched: 6. CDR1 is MDHEN, CDR2 SYDVKM, per germline. The CDR3 nucleotides are TGTGCCAGCTATGACAGGGCTACCTACGAGCAGTACTTC. Its translation is CASYDRATYEQYF.

The chain combines TRBV4-1 with TRBJ2-7, with TRBD2 as a possible D gene (7 bases). V shed 0 bases and J shed 0 bases, with 12 bases lying between them. Germline V lookup: CDR1 MGHRA, CDR2 YSYEKL. The CDR3 is 16 amino acids. As DNA, the CDR3 is TGCGCCAGCAGCCAAGATCGGGCGGGGGCCTCCTACGAGCAGTACTTC. It translates to CASSQDRAGASYEQYF.

The chain joins TRBV29-1 to TRBJ2-7; TRBD2 matches at 7 bases. Trimming at V came to 1 base and at J to 4 bases, leaving 1 base not matched to a gene. Germline V gene sequence: CDR1 SQVTM, CDR2 ANQGSEA. CDR3 length: 12 residues. The chain's CDR3 is CSVEGGGYEQYF. The CDR3 region has the DNA TGCAGCGTTGAAGGGGGGGGATACGAGCAGTACTTC.

V is TRBV29-1 and J is TRBJ1-1; no clear D gene. V was trimmed by 1 base and J by 5 bases, leaving 11 bases between them. The CDR3 extends over 13 amino acids. In germline, CDR1 is SQVTM, CDR2 ANQGSEA. The CDR3 here is CSVEGSRGTEAFF. The CDR3 DNA reads as TGCAGCGTTGAAGGCTCCCGAGGGACTGAAGCTTTCTTT.

The chain has TRBV6-4 and TRBJ1-6; no clear D. CDR1 and CDR2 (germline): MRHNA, SNTAGT. This CDR3 contains 14 residues. Between the trimmed V and J ends, which lost 5 bases and 0 bases, there was a span of 5 bases. The CDR3 region is CASSHNSYNSPLHF. The DNA for the CDR3 is TGTGCCAGCAGTCACAACTCCTATAATTCACCCCTCCACTTT.

The chain uses TRBV4-2 and TRBJ2-1; TRBD1 might be the D (6 bases). V was pared by 3 bases and J by 2 bases, with 14 bases between. The CDR3 covers 16 residues. Germline loops: CDR1 LGHNA, CDR2 YNFKEQ. CDR3 amino acids: CASSQGPGQTYNEQFF. The CDR3 DNA reads TGTGCCAGCAGCCAGGGCCCCGGACAGACCTACAATGAGCAGTTCTTC.

The chain has TRBV18 and TRBJ2-7; D might be TRBD1 (7 bases). Trimming shortened V by 2 bases and J by 4 bases, and 12 bases separated the two germline ends. The CDR3 is 14 amino acids. In germline, CDR1 is KGHSH, CDR2 LQKENI. DNA for the CDR3: TGTGCCAGCTCACCAGCGACAGGGAGGTACGAGCAGTACTTC. Its protein product is CASSPATGRYEQYF. Combining the CDR3 with reference TRBV18 and TRBJ2-7 gives the whole variable domain NAGVMQNPRHLVRRRGQEARLRCSPMKGHSHVYWYRQLPEEGLKFMVYLQKENIIDESGMPKERFSAEFPKEGPSILRIQQVVRGDSAAYFCASSPATGRYEQYFGPGTRLTVT.

CDR3 nucleotide sequence: TGTGCCAGCAGCCCCGGCGTGAGCGACTATGGCTACACCTTC. It is translated as CASSPGVSDYGYTF. The rearrangement uses TRBV11-2 and TRBJ1-2; D gene ambiguous. The CDR3 is 14 amino acids. V was clipped by 5 bases and J by 3 bases, with 13 bases between them. Germline CDR1 is SGHAT and CDR2 is FQNNGV.

This chain connects TRBV15 to TRBJ1-4; D not certain. This CDR3 has 15 amino acids. Germline V lookup: CDR1 LNHNV, CDR2 YYDKDF (reference sequence). Deletions cut 0 bases from V and 4 bases from J, with 9 bases between. The CDR3 DNA reads TGTGCCACCAGCAGAGATGGGGAGGATAATGAAAAACTGTTTTTT. Translating it yields CATSRDGEDNEKLFF.

The chain couples TRBV10-1 to TRBJ2-7, with 8 positions matching TRBD2. CDR3 length equals 16 residues. The germline V gene encodes CDR1 WNHNN and CDR2 SYGVQD (reference sequence). J gave up 0 bases and V 4 bases, and 8 bases lay outside the gene matches. The CDR3 sequence: CASSAREGTHSYEQYF. DNA for the CDR3: TGCGCCAGCAGTGCCCGGGAGGGCACCCACTCCTACGAGCAGTACTTC.

The rearrangement uses TRBV27 and TRBJ1-2, with TRBD1 matching over 7 bases. V shed 0 bases, J shed 8 bases, and the junction held 3 bases outside the gene matches. Germline V gives CDR1 MNHEY, CDR2 SMNVEV (reference sequence). This CDR3 has 13 amino acids. The CDR3 region has the DNA TGTGCCAGCAGTTTATCGCGACAGGGAGGCTACACCTTC. Its translation: CASSLSRQGGYTF.

J is TRBJ2-7 and V is TRBV19; 8 bases agree with TRBD1. The CDR3 length is 13 residues. Per germline, CDR1 LNHDA and CDR2 SQIVND (reference sequence). The V gene end was trimmed by 4 bases and the J gene end by 7 bases; junction bases not matched to a gene: 6. Written as DNA, the CDR3 is TGTGCCAGTAGTAGACAGGGGACTCGAGAGCAGTACTTC. Translation gives CASSRQGTREQYF.

This chain links TRBV18 with TRBJ1-2; TRBD1 is a possible D gene (6 bases). Germline loops: CDR1 KGHSH, CDR2 LQKENI. The CDR3 covers 15 residues. Trimming removed 0 bases at V and 4 bases at J, with 12 bases between. DNA of the CDR3: TGTGCCAGCTCACCACCCTCACAGGGCGGCTATGGCTACACCTTC. Translating gives CASSPPSQGGYGYTF.

The rearrangement joins TRBV9 to TRBJ1-1; TRBD1 might be the D (5 bases). CDR1 is SGDLS, CDR2 YYNGEE, per germline. Trimming stripped 3 bases from V and 3 bases from J, with 12 bases between. This CDR3 has 14 amino acids. Written as DNA, the CDR3 is TGTGCCAGCAGCGCAACCCTAGGGGACACTGAAGCTTTCTTT. Encoded protein: CASSATLGDTEAFF.

CDR3 in amino acids: CASTLGGIGYEQYF. CDR3 DNA sequence: TGTGCCAGCACCTTAGGGGGTATCGGTTACGAGCAGTACTTC. This chain uses TRBV5-8 with TRBJ2-7; TRBD1 is a possible D gene (6 bases). The germline V gene encodes CDR1 SGHTS and CDR2 YDEGEE. The CDR3 length is 14 residues. V dropped 6 bases and J dropped 4 bases, with 17 bases sitting between them.

This clone has ten or more counts. V gene TRBV3-1 (or the pseudogene TRBV3-2) combines with J gene TRBJ1-5; D is unclear. CDR1 is LGHDT and CDR2 is YNNKEL in the germline V gene (reference sequence). The ends were cut back, 4 bases at V and 6 bases at J, with 13 bases in the middle. CDR3 size: 14 residues. CDR3 protein: CASSLEGTGQPQHF. The CDR3 DNA sequence: TGTGCCAGCAGCCTTGAAGGTACGGGTCAGCCCCAGCATTTT.